This is a list of T cell receptor beta chains from one sample in a study of blood T cell repertoires in COVID-19. The repertoire was sequenced with immunoSEQ multiplex PCR; TCRdb's copy has only in-frame clones and lacks some. The data contain some 240,000 clones, around 83% of them singletons. What was sequenced was peripheral blood. The origin of the receptors is a woman aged 60-75 years with active or convalescent COVID-19. CDR3s include the opening cysteine and the closing phenylalanine or tryptophan. The D gene is left open where the match is weak. Some rows mark clone size as missing; the rest say once, few, many or name a class of expanded clone.

clone_size j_call d_call v_call cdr3_nt cdr3_aa
- TRBJ1-5 - TRBV7-2 TGTGCCAGCAGCTTTCGGGGGGGTCAGCCCCAGCATTTT CASSFRGGQPQHF
- TRBJ2-1 - TRBV6-2/TRBV6-3 TGTGCCAGCAGTTGGGACACGAATGAGCAGTTCTTC CASSWDTNEQFF
once TRBJ2-5 TRBD2 TRBV2 TGTGCCAGCAGCGGACTAGCGGGCGGCACTCATTCAGCGGCCCAGTACTTC CASSGLAGGTHSAAQYF
few TRBJ1-2 - TRBV11-3 TGTGCCAGCAGCGACGGGACATGGAATGGCTACACCTTC CASSDGTWNGYTF
few TRBJ1-1 - TRBV19 TGTGCCAGTAGTATCGACGGTATCGCAGGCACTGAAGCTTTCTTT CASSIDGIAGTEAFF
few TRBJ1-2 - TRBV10-2 TGCGCCAGACCACAGGGAGTCTATGGCTACACCTTC CARPQGVYGYTF
- TRBJ2-3 TRBD1 TRBV7-6 TGTGCCAGCAGCCCCCAGGGGGAAGCAGATACGCAGTATTTT CASSPQGEADTQYF
- TRBJ1-1 - TRBV6-5 TGTGCCAGCAAGAGGGGGGGACAAGACACTGAAGCTTTCTTT CASKRGGQDTEAFF
- TRBJ1-2 TRBD1 TRBV7-6 TGTGCCAGCAGCTCAGCGACAGGGGATGGCTACACCTTC CASSSATGDGYTF
- TRBJ2-1 TRBD1 TRBV4-1 TGCGCCAGCAGCCAAGTGGGCAGGGGGCTCTACAATGAGCAGTTCTTC CASSQVGRGLYNEQFF
- TRBJ1-4 - TRBV5-4 TGTGCCAGCAGTCCACAAGCAACTAATGAAAAACTGTTTTTT CASSPQATNEKLFF
- TRBJ1-3 - TRBV29-1 TGCAGCGTAGTTGACACGTTCTCTGGAAACACCATATATTTT CSVVDTFSGNTIYF
few TRBJ1-1 - TRBV2 TGTGCCAGCAAGGGAAGGGGTAGAACTGAAGCTTTCTTT CASKGRGRTEAFF
- TRBJ2-3 - TRBV5-1 TGCGCCAGCTCACCCTCAGGCGGGGGCACAGATACGCAGTATTTT CASSPSGGGTDTQYF
once TRBJ2-1 TRBD2 TRBV11-1 TGTGCCAGCAGCCCGCGACTAGCGGGGGACAATGAGCAGTTCTTC CASSPRLAGDNEQFF
- TRBJ1-2 - TRBV9 TGTGCCAGCAGCGCTGACGGGGGGGACTATGGCTACACCTTC CASSADGGDYGYTF
- TRBJ1-1 TRBD1 TRBV7-2 TGTGCCAGCAGCTTAGACTGGACAGGGGCCTTTGAAGCTTTCTTT CASSLDWTGAFEAFF
- TRBJ2-3 TRBD2 TRBV24-1 TGTGCCACCGGCCTAGCGGAGGCAGATACGCAGTATTTT CATGLAEADTQYF
- TRBJ2-1 TRBD2 TRBV6-1 TGTGCCAGCAGTGTTGGGACTAGCGGGCTTCCCAATGAGCAGTTCTTC CASSVGTSGLPNEQFF
- TRBJ1-1 - TRBV7-3 TGTGCCAGCAGCTTAACGATGGGAGACACTGAAGCTTTCTTT CASSLTMGDTEAFF
- TRBJ2-5 - TRBV10-3 TGTGCCATCAGTGAGTTGGGGGGAGAGACCCAGTACTTC CAISELGGETQYF
- TRBJ2-2 - TRBV18 TGTGCCAGCTCACCATCACAGGGCAACACCGGGGAGCTGTTTTTT CASSPSQGNTGELFF
- TRBJ2-7 - TRBV29-1 TGCAGCGTTCAAAAGCCCCTCTCCTACGAGCAGTACTTC CSVQKPLSYEQYF
- TRBJ2-1 TRBD1 TRBV18 TGTGCCAGCTCACCCCCGGGACAGAGTTCCTACAATGAGCAGTTCTTC CASSPPGQSSYNEQFF
- TRBJ2-5 TRBD1 TRBV5-1 TGCGCCAGCAGCCTCCGGGACAGGGGAAGGTTAATGAAGACCCAGTACTTC CASSLRDRGRLMKTQYF
- TRBJ2-3 TRBD2 TRBV7-6 TGTGCCAGCAGCTTAGGTCTAGCGGGGGCAGATACGCAGTATTTT CASSLGLAGADTQYF
- TRBJ1-2 TRBD1 TRBV29-1 TGCAGCGTGCGACAGGGTTTTAACTATGGCTACACCTTC CSVRQGFNYGYTF
- TRBJ2-3 TRBD2 TRBV10-3 TGTGCCATCAGTGAGCAGATAGCGGGGACCACAGATACGCAGTATTTT CAISEQIAGTTDTQYF
- TRBJ1-1 - TRBV19 TGTGCCAGTAGTGTAGCAGGGCTAATTAGCACTGAAGCTTTCTTT CASSVAGLISTEAFF
- TRBJ2-5 - TRBV15 TGTGCCACCAGCATTAGAACCCCGGAGACCCAGTACTTC CATSIRTPETQYF
- TRBJ1-4 - TRBV5-1 TGCGCCAGCAGCTTGGGTACAGGGCCGGCTAATGAAAAACTGTTTTTT CASSLGTGPANEKLFF
- TRBJ2-1 TRBD2 TRBV19 TGTGCCAGTAGTATGGGAGGGTTGCCCCCTCGGAATGAGCAGTTCTTC CASSMGGLPPRNEQFF
- TRBJ2-7 - TRBV29-1 TGCAGCGTTGCGGCAGGATGGAAGGTGGAGCAGTACTTC CSVAAGWKVEQYF
- TRBJ1-1 TRBD1 TRBV5-1 TGCGCCAGCAGCTTGGTTCGGACAGGGGAAGCTTTCTTT CASSLVRTGEAFF
- TRBJ2-3 - TRBV18 TGTGCCAGCTCACCCCCAGGGGCGCGCACAGATACGCAGTATTTT CASSPPGARTDTQYF
- TRBJ2-7 - TRBV27 TGTGCCAGCAGTTGGGGGCACGGGGCCTACGAGCAGTACTTC CASSWGHGAYEQYF
- TRBJ1-2 - TRBV7-9 TGTGCCAGCAGCTCCGACCGGGACTATGGCTACACCTTC CASSSDRDYGYTF
many TRBJ2-2 - TRBV5-4 TGTGCCAGCAGGGGTCCCAGGGGGGAGAACACCGGGGAGCTGTTTTTT CASRGPRGENTGELFF
- TRBJ2-6 TRBD1 TRBV4-1 TGCGCCAGCAGCGCCCAGGGGGCGAGGGGGGCCAACGTCCTGACTTTC CASSAQGARGANVLTF
- TRBJ1-3 - TRBV7-2 TGTGCCAGCAGCCCAGGGGCCTGGGCGGGAAACACCATATATTTT CASSPGAWAGNTIYF
- TRBJ1-2 - TRBV2 TGTGCCAGCATCCCGACAGTCTACTATGGCTACACCTTC CASIPTVYYGYTF
- TRBJ2-3 TRBD2 TRBV6-2/TRBV6-3 TGTGCCAGCAGTTACTCCACGGTGCGGGGGGGCCCGGGTACGCAGTATTTT CASSYSTVRGGPGTQYF
once TRBJ1-5 - TRBV21-1 TGTGCCAGCATCCTCTCAGGGGGCGCGAAATATAGCAATCAGCCCCAGCATTTT CASILSGGAKYSNQPQHF
- TRBJ1-4 - TRBV11-2 TGTGCCAGCAGCTTCAATCGCCCGGCAGGGGTTATAGAAAAACTGTTTTTT CASSFNRPAGVIEKLFF
few TRBJ2-5 - TRBV24-1 TGTGCCACCAGTGACCCAAACCTAGGAGGGGTGGAGACCCAGTACTTC CATSDPNLGGVETQYF
- TRBJ2-5 - TRBV5-4 TGTGCCAGCAGCACGCGACTGGAAGAGACCCAGTACTTC CASSTRLEETQYF
few TRBJ1-5 TRBD1 TRBV19 TGTGCCAGTAGATCTACAGGGGATGGAGGACAGCCCCAGCATTTT CASRSTGDGGQPQHF
- TRBJ2-7 - TRBV13 TGTGCCAGCAGCTTTTTGCAGGAGGCCTCCGAGCAGTACTTC CASSFLQEASEQYF
once TRBJ2-5 - TRBV5-5 TGTGCCAGCAGCCTGGAGGGACTCAAAGGAGAGACCCAGTACTTC CASSLEGLKGETQYF
- TRBJ2-7 - TRBV19 TGTGCCAGTAGTATAGTAGGGACTCTCTCCTACGAGCAGTACTTC CASSIVGTLSYEQYF
- TRBJ1-1 - TRBV10-3 TGTGCCATCAGTGACCAAGTACTAGGGAACACTGAAGCTTTCTTT CAISDQVLGNTEAFF
few TRBJ1-4 TRBD1 TRBV2 TGTGCCAGCAGTGACCCGACAGGGGCTAATGAAAAACTGTTTTTT CASSDPTGANEKLFF
- TRBJ2-3 TRBD2 TRBV30 TGTGCCTGGAGTGCCGCGACTAGCATGGGAGATACGCAGTATTTT CAWSAATSMGDTQYF
- TRBJ2-3 TRBD2 TRBV19 TGTGCCAGTAGTCCCCCTAAGGGACTAGCGGGGGCCCTACGGGAGGATACGCAGTATTTT CASSPPKGLAGALREDTQYF
- TRBJ1-4 - TRBV10-1 TGCGCCAGCAGCTCCCTTGGTGAGGCAACTAATGAAAAACTGTTTTTT CASSSLGEATNEKLFF